These T cell receptor beta chains were read from a single sample in a study of blood T cells in healthy people across ages. TCRdb redid the calling of the 5' RACE reads with MiXCR, one entry per CDR3 protein. The table includes approximately 770,000 distinct CDR3 sequences, nearly 60% detected once. Sequencing input: blood. Receptors were obtained from a man aged 25 to 40 in good health. CDR3s include the opening cysteine and the closing phenylalanine or tryptophan.

cdr3_aa: CASSLTTGIGELFF
v_call: TRBV7-9

cdr3_aa: CASSLTGATRETQYF
v_call: TRBV5-1

cdr3_aa: CASSFVRNEQFF
v_call: TRBV12-3/TRBV12-4

cdr3_aa: CSASGGQGGYGYTF
v_call: TRBV20-1

cdr3_aa: CASSYGRETQYF
v_call: TRBV6-2/TRBV6-3

cdr3_aa: CASGTGQGQETQYF
v_call: TRBV12-5

cdr3_aa: CSARVPASYEQYF
v_call: TRBV20-1

cdr3_aa: CASSPGQGPNQPQHF
v_call: TRBV6-2/TRBV6-3

cdr3_aa: CSDTGQGDYGYTF
v_call: TRBV29-1

cdr3_aa: CASSPRQGAWYTEAFF
v_call: TRBV7-2

cdr3_aa: CASSPFSGGAGEQYF
v_call: TRBV18

cdr3_aa: CASSFWNSGLNQETQYF
v_call: TRBV7-6

cdr3_aa: CSARLGASGETQYF
v_call: TRBV20-1

cdr3_aa: CASSAPPETQYF
v_call: TRBV9

cdr3_aa: CASGGQGSAYEQYF
v_call: TRBV25-1

cdr3_aa: CASRPPAVKNIQYF
v_call: TRBV28

cdr3_aa: CASSPRDRKYEQYF
v_call: TRBV11-1

cdr3_aa: CASSYRFSYEQYF
v_call: TRBV7-2

cdr3_aa: CAISTFTGPNTDTQYF
v_call: TRBV10-3

cdr3_aa: CASSLARTSGYEQYF
v_call: TRBV27

cdr3_aa: CASSLENRGGTDTQYF
v_call: TRBV5-1

cdr3_aa: CASSLGGGSRNEQYF
v_call: TRBV27

cdr3_aa: CASSLVGLTSTDTQYF
v_call: TRBV7-8

cdr3_aa: CASSASARREKLFF
v_call: TRBV2

cdr3_aa: CASSLWGDRQFF
v_call: TRBV28